This T cell receptor beta chain originates from a study of spatial heterogeneity in lung cancer. Background on the study: Untreated early-stage non-small cell lung cancer patients, 70 to 85 in total, were the donors. Across the raw uncorrected reads, a unique TCR and UMI combination was observed, on average, more than ten times.

CDR1 and CDR2 from the germline V gene are SGHNT and YENEEA. Trimming cost V 3 bases and J 0 bases, with 10 bases left between them. This CDR3 has 15 amino acids. TCRdb processed the 5' RACE reads anew with MiXCR; each CDR3 protein has one entry. Of around 30,000 distinct CDR3 sequences in the sample, approximately 6% were seen once. This clonotype was recorded at least ten times. The time point was: blood at routine non-recurrence follow-up after resection. Researchers sequenced whole RNA taken from tumor, nontumor lung or frozen PBMC without sorting. The receptor was derived from a male donor with early-stage non-small cell lung cancer. This chain links TRBV11-3 with TRBJ2-3, with D possibly TRBD1 on 5 matching bases. Specimen: PBMCs, collected at follow-up. The CDR3 coding sequence is TGTGCCAGCAGCTTCCGACAGATGAGCACAGATACGCAGTATTTT. Translated: CASSFRQMSTDTQYF.